Sequencing of this T cell receptor beta chain was carried out in a study of shared clonotypes between healthy human individuals. Study-level information: Donors had three CD4 naive, three CD4 memory, two CD8 naive and one CD8 memory plate apiece. Study observations and caveats: Clonotype sharing among donors was thought likely to change with sequencing depth. Blood was the sole source, and tissue repertoires probably differ. Clonotype sharing across a few donors was observed for around 5.1% of naive CD4 clonotypes.

As regards this clone: What it recognizes is unknown.

Some clones are missing from TCRdb's copy, which holds only in-frame ones; the method was immunoSEQ multiplex PCR. The sample lists 1,400,000 or so clones; 98% were seen once. Trimming removed 7 bases at V and 4 bases at J, with 32 bases between. The germline gives CDR1 SEHNR, CDR2 FQNEAQ (reference sequence). This CDR3 contains 19 residues. V and J are TRBV7-9 and TRBJ2-7, with D tentatively TRBD2 (5 bases). This clonotype was sampled from a man aged 25 to 45 in good health. Sequencing was carried out using naive CD4+ T cells sorted from blood. Subset here: CD45RA+ positively selected. The CDR3 DNA reads TGTGCCAGCACCCCACCTTTGGGAGTTCAGAGGGTTAATGCTTACGAGCAGTACTTC. It encodes CASTPPLGVQRVNAYEQYF.